These 30 T cell receptor beta chains originate from one sample sequenced in a study of blood T cell repertoires in COVID-19. Repertoires were generated with immunoSEQ multiplex PCR, while TCRdb's copy carries only in-frame clones and drops some. This table holds over 250,000 clones, about 87% found once. Input material: PBMCs or T cells enriched from blood (not recorded which). These receptors came from a woman in her 50s who had recovered from COVID-19.

V usage is TRBV30 and J usage is TRBJ1-1; D remains ambiguous. Germline V CDR1 and CDR2: GTSNPN, SVGIG (reference sequence). V was trimmed by 0 bases and J by 4 bases, leaving 12 bases between them. The CDR3 is 14 residues long. This CDR3 is CAWSVGVFGTEAFF. DNA for the CDR3: TGTGCCTGGAGTGTCGGGGTTTTCGGCACTGAAGCTTTCTTT.

The genes are TRBV3-1 (or the pseudogene TRBV3-2) and TRBJ2-5; D is perhaps TRBD2 (5 bases). Germline CDR1 and CDR2: LGHDT and YNNKEL (reference sequence). This CDR3 is built from 18 residues. V was cut by 1 base and J by 3 bases, with 21 bases left in between. This chain's CDR3 is CASSQVIRVGGQEETQYF. The DNA of the CDR3 is TGTGCCAGCAGCCAAGTCATTAGGGTTGGCGGGCAAGAAGAGACCCAGTACTTC.

This clone has a handful of counts. This chain joins TRBV5-3 and TRBJ2-1; D is unresolved. TRBV5-3 is given ORF status, its function remaining uncertain. Trimming took 0 bases from V and 5 from J, leaving 6 bases between them. The CDR3 length is 13 residues. The CDR3 protein is CARSLDRDNEQFF. CDR3 bases: TGTGCCAGAAGCTTGGATCGGGACAATGAGCAGTTCTTC.

The chain carries TRBV6-2 or TRBV6-3 and TRBJ2-1; tentative D call: TRBD2 (6 bases). Trimming left V 2 bases short and J 3 bases short, with 14 bases between. The germline gives CDR1 MNHEY, CDR2 SVGEGT. CDR3 length: 16 amino acids. CDR3 region: CASSYQPGLIYNEQFF. In DNA, the CDR3 is TGTGCCAGCAGTTACCAGCCGGGACTCATCTACAATGAGCAGTTCTTC.

The chain is built from TRBV7-8 and TRBJ1-1; no firm D call. This CDR3 is 11 amino acids long. V lost 2 bases and J lost 11, with 9 bases in between. Per the germline V gene, CDR1 is SGHVS and CDR2 is FQNEAQ. CDR3 bases: TGTGCCAGCAGCTTAATTGGGGAGGCTTTCTTT. Its translation is CASSLIGEAFF.

The chain carries TRBV28 and TRBJ1-1; TRBD1 matches 11 bases. This CDR3 has 16 amino acids. Germline V gene sequence: CDR1 MDHEN, CDR2 SYDVKM. After removal of 4 bases from V and 4 bases from J, the junction contained 8 bases not matched to a gene. The CDR3 DNA reads as TGTGCCAGCAGTTCACCCTCCGGGACAGGGGGCACTGAAGCTTTCTTT. Its translation: CASSSPSGTGGTEAFF. Drawing the rest from reference TRBV28 and TRBJ1-1, the complete variable domain is DVKVTQSSRYLVKRTGEKVFLECVQDMDHENMFWYRQDPGLGLRLIYFSYDVKMKEKGDIPEGYSVSREKKERFSLILESASTNQTSMYLCASSSPSGTGGTEAFFGQGTRLTVV.

In this sample, this clone turned up once. V gene TRBV15 combines with J gene TRBJ1-2; D possibly corresponds to TRBD1 (5 bases). The CDR3 has 15 amino acids. Trimming took off 0 bases at V and 3 bases at J, with 11 bases between the two ends. Germline V gene sequence: CDR1 LNHNV, CDR2 YYDKDF (reference sequence). The chain's CDR3 is CATSREGRAYYGYTF. CDR3 nucleotide sequence: TGTGCCACCAGCAGAGAGGGCAGGGCCTACTATGGCTACACCTTC.

The V call is TRBV7-2, the J call TRBJ1-1; no definite D call. CDR3 size: 10 residues. V was clipped by 10 bases and J by 7 bases, with 10 bases between them. Germline lookup yields CDR1 SGHTA and CDR2 FQGNSA. The DNA for the CDR3 is TGTGCCATCACTGCGGGTGAAGCTTTCTTT. This translates into CAITAGEAFF.

J is TRBJ1-3 and V is TRBV11-2, with 8 bases lining up with TRBD1. The CDR3 consists of 18 residues. Looked up from germline, CDR1 is SGHAT and CDR2 is FQNNGV. The V segment lost 3 bases and the J segment 0 bases; nucleotides outside the gene matches: 10. CDR3 residues: CASSFRTGRHFSGNTIYF. The CDR3 DNA reads as TGTGCCAGCAGCTTCCGGACAGGGCGACACTTCTCTGGAAACACCATATATTTT.

This chain joins TRBV6-5 and TRBJ2-3; 8 nucleotides match TRBD1. The junction had 3 bases not matched to a gene; V was cut back by 2 bases and J by 2 bases. Germline assignment: CDR1 MNHEY and CDR2 SVGAGI. The CDR3 has 15 amino acids. The CDR3 is CASSYRQGNTDTQYF. The CDR3 DNA sequence: TGTGCCAGCAGTTACAGACAGGGGAACACAGATACGCAGTATTTT.

The V and J genes are TRBV3-1 (or the pseudogene TRBV3-2) and TRBJ2-2; TRBD2 matches at 8 bases. This CDR3 is built from 18 residues. Germline CDR1 LGHDT, CDR2 YNNKEL (reference sequence). V lost 4 bases, J lost 4 bases, and 14 bases stayed unmatched. CDR3 protein: CASSPPSEVAGPTGELFF. The DNA for the CDR3 is TGTGCCAGCAGCCCCCCCTCGGAGGTAGCGGGACCCACCGGGGAGCTGTTTTTT.

The chain is built from TRBV9 and TRBJ2-7, with 10 bases that match TRBD2. This CDR3 comprises 17 residues. The J segment lost 3 bases and the V segment lost 0 bases, leaving 9 bases of the junction unmatched. In germline, CDR1 is SGDLS, CDR2 YYNGEE. CDR3 sequence: CASSVAGLAGEGYEQYF. The CDR3 coding sequence is TGTGCCAGCAGCGTAGCTGGGCTAGCGGGAGAGGGCTACGAGCAGTACTTC.

This chain connects TRBV27 to TRBJ2-7; a possible D gene is TRBD1 (5 bases). The CDR3 extends over 12 amino acids. CDR1 MNHEY and CDR2 SMNVEV come from the germline V gene (reference sequence). V was pared by 6 bases and J by 4 bases, with 10 bases between. CDR3 residues: CASSNPGYEQYF. CDR3 in DNA: TGTGCCAGCAGCAACCCAGGGTACGAGCAGTACTTC.

The chain has TRBV7-2 and TRBJ1-4, with D unresolved. Germline CDR1 SGHTA, CDR2 FQGNSA. The CDR3 has 15 amino acids. The ends were cut back, 4 bases at V and 6 bases at J, with 15 bases in the middle. The CDR3 coding sequence is TGTGCCAGCAGCTCTGTTGGAGGTGCCTATGAAAAACTGTTTTTT. Protein: CASSSVGGAYEKLFF.

In DNA form, the CDR3 reads TGTGCCAGCAGAATTAGCGGGAGCTACAATGAGCAGTTCTTC. Protein sequence: CASRISGSYNEQFF. The chain couples TRBV7-9 to TRBJ2-1; 9 bases align to TRBD2. CDR1 is SEHNR and CDR2 is FQNEAQ in the germline V gene (reference sequence). The CDR3 contains 14 residues. J lost 3 bases, V lost 6 bases, and 3 bases had no gene match.

The chain couples TRBV18 to TRBJ1-2; D is perhaps TRBD1 (5 bases). The V and J ends lost 2 bases and 2 bases respectively, with 12 bases between them. The CDR3 extends over 15 amino acids. The V gene's germline CDR1 is KGHSH and CDR2 LQKENI. CDR3 sequence (DNA): TGTGCCAGCTCACCATACCAGGGCGAGAACTATGGCTACACCTTC. As protein: CASSPYQGENYGYTF.

This chain links TRBV19 with TRBJ2-1, with 11 bases fitting TRBD2. Germline-derived CDR1 and CDR2 are LNHDA and SQIVND (reference sequence). After removal of 4 bases from V and 6 bases from J, the junction contained 11 bases not matched to a gene. The CDR3 runs 17 residues. This chain's CDR3 is CASSRSKTSGSFNEQFF. The CDR3 bases are TGTGCCAGTAGTAGAAGCAAAACTAGCGGGAGTTTCAATGAGCAGTTCTTC.

J is TRBJ2-1 and V is TRBV6-2 or TRBV6-3; 14 positions match TRBD2. V trimming: 6 bases; J trimming: 15 bases; junction bases outside the gene matches: 10. CDR3 size: 14 residues. Germline V gene lookup returns CDR1 MNHEY and CDR2 SVGEGT. CDR3 DNA: TGTGCCAGCAGCCCGACTAGCGGGAGGGTTCCTCCGTTCTTC. Translation: CASSPTSGRVPPFF.

The chain uses TRBV28 and TRBJ1-5, with D unclear. Trimming shortened V by 3 bases and J by 7 bases, and 13 bases separated the two germline ends. CDR3 length: 14 residues. In germline, CDR1 is MDHEN, CDR2 SYDVKM. CDR3 sequence: CASSLTRGGQPQHF. The CDR3 DNA follows: TGTGCCAGCAGTTTGACCCGGGGAGGCCAGCCCCAGCATTTT.

The chain employs TRBV28 and TRBJ1-2, with 7 bases fitting TRBD1. Germline V gene sequence: CDR1 MDHEN, CDR2 SYDVKM. This CDR3 comprises 16 residues. The V segment lost 5 bases and the J segment 1 base; nucleotides outside the gene matches: 10. The CDR3, as DNA: TGTGCCAGCAGTCCCCACCCACAGGGGCGTAACTATGGCTACACCTTC. Encoded protein: CASSPHPQGRNYGYTF.

This clone was detected a few times. J is TRBJ1-3 and V is TRBV7-2; D call uncertain. The CDR3 covers 15 residues. V gave up 1 base and J gave up 0 bases, with 7 bases separating them. Germline CDR1 and CDR2: SGHTA and FQGNSA. Written as DNA, the CDR3 is TGTGCCAGCAGCTTAGATCGTCCCTCTGGAAACACCATATATTTT. As protein: CASSLDRPSGNTIYF.

The chain links TRBV9 to TRBJ2-3, with TRBD2 as a possible D gene (5 bases). CDR3 length: 16 residues. Germline loops: CDR1 SGDLS, CDR2 YYNGEE. The V end lost 4 bases, the J end lost 0 bases, and 15 bases lay between the germline ends. The CDR3 loop reads CASSPSVRTSTDTQYF. CDR3 nucleotides: TGTGCCAGCAGCCCTTCCGTAAGGACTAGCACAGATACGCAGTATTTT.

This clone is a singleton in its sample. This rearrangement joins TRBV5-1 to TRBJ1-6, with a tentative D call TRBD1 (6 bases). V lost 0 bases, J lost 9 bases, and 13 bases lay in between. The CDR3 is 15 residues long. Germline CDR1 SGHRS, CDR2 YFSETQ. The CDR3 spells CASSLERGAGSPLHF. The CDR3 DNA follows: TGCGCCAGCAGCTTGGAGCGGGGGGCGGGTTCACCCCTCCACTTT.

The V and J genes are TRBV29-1 and TRBJ2-5; the match to TRBD1 covers 7 bases. Trimming removed 4 bases from V and 5 bases from J; junction bases left unmatched: 10. The germline V gene encodes CDR1 SQVTM and CDR2 ANQGSEA. This CDR3 has 14 amino acids. The CDR3 is CSVGVRGIGETQYF. In DNA form, the CDR3 reads TGCAGCGTTGGAGTCAGGGGGATAGGGGAGACCCAGTACTTC.

This chain joins TRBV7-2 and TRBJ2-5; TRBD1 aligns across 7 bases. The V gene end was trimmed by 5 bases and the J gene end by 2 bases; junction bases not matched to a gene: 11. Per the germline V gene, CDR1 is SGHTA and CDR2 is FQGNSA. This CDR3 has 16 amino acids. The CDR3 is CASSVAGTENQETQYF. The DNA for the CDR3 is TGTGCCAGCAGCGTGGCTGGGACAGAGAATCAAGAGACCCAGTACTTC. Based on the CDR3 plus reference TRBV7-2 and TRBJ2-5, the full variable domain is GAGVSQSPSNKVTEKGKDVELRCDPISGHTALYWYRQSLGQGLEFLIYFQGNSAPDKSGLPSDRFSAERTGGSVSTLTIQRTQQEDSAVYLCASSVAGTENQETQYFGPGTRLLVL.

This clone was picked up one time. The chain is built from TRBV12-5 and TRBJ1-1; tentatively, D is TRBD1 (6 bases). The V gene's germline CDR1 is LGHNT and CDR2 FRNRAP. The CDR3 totals 13 residues. Trimming stripped 6 bases from V and 3 bases from J, with 11 bases between. The CDR3, as DNA: TGTGCTAGTGGAAAAGACAGGTACACTGAAGCTTTCTTT. Its translation: CASGKDRYTEAFF.

The V and J genes are TRBV5-1 and TRBJ2-2; 9 bases agree with TRBD1. V dropped 4 bases and J dropped 7; count of bases not matched to a gene: 5. The CDR3 spans 14 residues. In germline, CDR1 is SGHRS, CDR2 YFSETQ. This CDR3 reads CASSARTGVGELFF. DNA of the CDR3: TGCGCCAGCAGCGCCCGGACAGGGGTCGGGGAGCTGTTTTTT.

This clone has only a few counts. The V and J genes are TRBV6-2 or TRBV6-3 and TRBJ2-2, with 8 positions matching TRBD1. The V segment lost 5 bases and the J segment 6 bases; nucleotides outside the gene matches: 8. This CDR3 has 15 amino acids. Germline V CDR1 and CDR2: MNHEY, SVGEGT. In nucleotides, the CDR3 is TGTGCCAGCAGTGGAAGGACAGGGCTATCCGGGGAGCTGTTTTTT. It encodes CASSGRTGLSGELFF.

The gene calls are TRBV28 and TRBJ1-5; TRBD1 might be the D (6 bases). Trimming took off 10 bases at V and 2 bases at J, with 15 bases between the two ends. Per germline, CDR1 MDHEN and CDR2 SYDVKM. The CDR3 is 14 amino acids. The CDR3 loop is CAISGGGGNQPQHF. CDR3 nucleotide sequence: TGTGCCATTAGTGGGGGGGGCGGCAATCAGCCCCAGCATTTT.

V usage is TRBV7-8 and J usage is TRBJ2-1; TRBD2 matches at 7 bases. The CDR3 is 15 amino acids. Germline CDR1 is SGHVS and CDR2 is FQNEAQ. Losses at the gene ends were 7 bases for V and 5 bases for J; bases not matched to a gene: 11. DNA of the CDR3: TGTGCCAGCACCCAGTGGGGGGGAGGTGACAATGAGCAGTTCTTC. It is translated as CASTQWGGGDNEQFF.